The 7 T cell receptor beta chains below come from one sample, sequenced in a study of blood T cells in healthy people across ages. Sample-barcoded 5' priming and a J-beta primer mix drove a second PCR of 7 to 11 cycles. TCRdb independently ran MiXCR on the 5' RACE reads; one entry per CDR3 protein. The sample shows about 630,000 distinct CDR3 sequences, around 21% of them seen only once. Sequencing input: blood. The receptors were gathered from a man between 65 and 85 years old in good health.

The chain recombines TRBV28 with TRBJ2-5; either TRBD1 or TRBD2 may fit D (5 bases each). The assigned J gene may be wrong: the sequence end matches TRBJ2-1 better. The CDR3 is 14 residues long. Germline-derived CDR1 and CDR2 are MDHEN and SYDVKM. CDR3 bases: TGTGCCAGCATCCCCGGGACGGTGTTAAATGAGCAGTTCTTC. Its translation: CASIPGTVLNEQFF.

This clonotype occurred a few times. This chain's CDR3 is CSARDPTSSLAKNIQYF. The CDR3 DNA reads as TGCAGTGCTAGAGATCCGACTTCGAGCCTAGCCAAAAACATTCAGTACTTC. The chain is built from TRBV20-1 and TRBJ2-4; D unclear. The ends were cut back, 0 bases at V and 0 bases at J, with 15 bases in the middle. The CDR3 loop spans 17 amino acids. Germline CDR1 is DFQATT and CDR2 is SNEGSKA (reference sequence).

This clonotype has only a few counts. The CDR3 DNA sequence: TGTGCCATCAGTCAGGGGGTCAGATCCTACGAGCAGTACTTC. This sequence encodes CAISQGVRSYEQYF. The chain has TRBV10-3 and TRBJ2-7, with TRBD1 matching 7 bases. Germline CDR1 and CDR2: ENHRY and SYGVKD. V dropped 5 bases and J dropped 1; count of bases not matched to a gene: 5. This CDR3 has 14 amino acids.

This clonotype turned up a few times. The chain joins TRBV5-5 to TRBJ2-7, with 7 positions matching TRBD1. CDR1 is SGHKS and CDR2 is YYEKEE in the germline V gene (reference sequence). V was pared by 4 bases and J by 9 bases, with 10 bases of the junction left unmatched. The CDR3 extends over 13 amino acids. The CDR3 here is CASSLGTDLGQYF. The CDR3 DNA reads TGTGCCAGCAGCCTCGGGACAGACCTTGGGCAGTACTTC.

On this clonotype: An end of the junction differs from the germline gene, which may be a read error. V is TRBV20-1 and J is TRBJ2-3, with 7 bases identical to TRBD2. Germline CDR1 DFQATT, CDR2 SNEGSKA (reference sequence). The CDR3 spans 12 residues. The CDR3: CGAPPGGDTQYF. CDR3 bases: TGCGGTGCTCCTCCGGGGGGAGATACGCAGTATTTT.

This rearrangement joins TRBV28 to TRBJ2-3; maybe TRBD2 (6 bases). The V end lost 5 bases, the J end lost 5 bases, and 17 bases lay between the germline ends. Germline V gene lookup returns CDR1 MDHEN and CDR2 SYDVKM. CDR3 length: 15 residues. CDR3 residues: CASSMAGLLGDTQYF. DNA for the CDR3: TGTGCCAGCAGTATGGCGGGACTCCTGGGAGATACGCAGTATTTT.

With regard to this clonotype: Germline is not matched at one junction end, which may reflect a read error. The CDR3 bases are TGCACCAGCAGCTTGTCGGGCATCTTCTACGAGCAGTACTTC. Translating it yields CTSSLSGIFYEQYF. The chain combines TRBV5-1 with TRBJ2-7; D gene ambiguous. Germline V gives CDR1 SGHRS, CDR2 YFSETQ. This CDR3 is built from 14 residues.